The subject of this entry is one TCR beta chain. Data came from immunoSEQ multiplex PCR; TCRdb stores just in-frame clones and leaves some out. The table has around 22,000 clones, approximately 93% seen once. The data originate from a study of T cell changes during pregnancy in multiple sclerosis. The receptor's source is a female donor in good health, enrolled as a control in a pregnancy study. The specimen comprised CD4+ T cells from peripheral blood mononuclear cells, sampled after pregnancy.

The CDR3 DNA reads as TGTGCCAGTAGTATCGGTCCAACTAGCGCGGTAGAAGAGACCCAGTACTTC. This codes for CASSIGPTSAVEETQYF. V is TRBV19 and J is TRBJ2-5, with 7 bases aligning to TRBD2. This CDR3 has 17 amino acids. The V gene's germline CDR1 is LNHDA and CDR2 SQIVND (reference sequence). V lost 3 bases to trimming and J lost 3 bases; unmatched junction nucleotides: 13.